The 9 T cell receptor beta chains given below trace back to one sample, sequenced in a study of blood T cell repertoires in COVID-19. Profiling relied on immunoSEQ multiplex PCR, and the TCRdb table lists in-frame clones only, not all of them. The sample has 30,000 or so clones, 88% seen once. The sample comprised peripheral blood. These receptors originate from a human donor in a cohort sampled during active COVID-19.

The chain combines TRBV18 with TRBJ1-4; the match to TRBD1 covers 11 bases. Germline lookup yields CDR1 KGHSH and CDR2 LQKENI. This CDR3 is built from 16 residues. The trim removed 3 bases at V and 5 bases at J, leaving 5 bases unmatched. The CDR3 DNA is TGTGCCAGCTCACCGGGGACAGGGGGACCGAATGAAAAACTGTTTTTT. This translates into CASSPGTGGPNEKLFF. The full variable domain, rest sourced from reference TRBV18 and TRBJ1-4, is NAGVMQNPRHLVRRRGQEARLRCSPMKGHSHVYWYRQLPEEGLKFMVYLQKENIIDESGMPKERFSAEFPKEGPSILRIQQVVRGDSAAYFCASSPGTGGPNEKLFFGSGTQLSVL.

The CDR3 sequence is CASSIDGNQPQHF. CDR3 in DNA: TGTGCCAGCAGCATCGACGGGAATCAGCCCCAGCATTTT. V is TRBV6-5 and J is TRBJ1-5; D call uncertain. The CDR3 has 13 amino acids. V dropped 6 bases and J dropped 4 bases, with 10 bases sitting between them. The germline V gene has CDR1 MNHEY and CDR2 SVGAGI.

The rearrangement links TRBV6-2 or TRBV6-3 to TRBJ2-7; D might be TRBD2 (6 bases). Deletions cut 5 bases from V and 7 bases from J, with 27 bases between. The CDR3 has 17 residues. The germline gives CDR1 MNHEY, CDR2 SVGEGT. CDR3 nucleotide sequence: TGTGCCAGCAGTCCCCAAGGGCTAGCGTGGGCCCTGGGAGAGCAGTACTTC. This sequence encodes CASSPQGLAWALGEQYF.

The genes are TRBV29-1 and TRBJ1-1; no definite D call. Deletions cut 5 bases from V and 6 bases from J, with 13 bases between. Germline values: CDR1 SQVTM, CDR2 ANQGSEA. The length of the CDR3 is 12 residues. CDR3 sequence (DNA): TGCAGCGTTCACGGGGTGGTGGCTGAAGCTTTCTTT. It yields the protein CSVHGVVAEAFF.

The chain uses TRBV6-5 and TRBJ1-2; no firm D call. CDR3 size: 13 residues. Germline CDR1 MNHEY, CDR2 SVGAGI. The ends were cut back, 8 bases at V and 1 base at J, with 11 bases in the middle. The CDR3 region is CASFSVINYGYTF. CDR3 nucleotides: TGTGCCAGCTTTTCGGTCATTAACTATGGCTACACCTTC.

This sequence joins TRBV3-1 (or the pseudogene TRBV3-2) and TRBJ2-7, with TRBD2 as a possible D gene (5 bases). This CDR3 is built from 15 residues. CDR1 is LGHDT and CDR2 is YNNKEL in the germline V gene (reference sequence). The V gene lost 1 base and the J gene lost 0 bases, with 10 bases spanning the gap. CDR3 region: CASSQVPGSSYEQYF. CDR3 sequence (DNA): TGTGCCAGCAGCCAAGTTCCGGGGAGCTCCTACGAGCAGTACTTC.

This chain uses TRBV3-1 (or the pseudogene TRBV3-2) with TRBJ1-2, with D possibly TRBD1 on 5 matching bases. Trimming pared 4 bases from V and 6 bases from J, leaving 12 bases between. Germline V gives CDR1 LGHDT, CDR2 YNNKEL (reference sequence). CDR3 length: 13 amino acids. CDR3 loop: CASSPDSYNGYTF. The CDR3 region has the DNA TGTGCCAGCAGCCCCGACAGTTATAATGGCTACACCTTC.

The table lists this clone with a count of one. This chain uses TRBV28 with TRBJ1-2, with D perhaps matching TRBD1 (5 bases). V dropped 5 bases and J dropped 8 bases, with 15 bases sitting between them. Germline CDR1 MDHEN, CDR2 SYDVKM. The CDR3 has 13 amino acids. The CDR3 coding sequence is TGTGCCAGCAGTCCCCCAGGGAAACGGGGCTACACCTTC. Its protein product is CASSPPGKRGYTF.

The chain has TRBV5-1 and TRBJ1-2, with TRBD1 matching 7 bases. Germline V lookup: CDR1 SGHRS, CDR2 YFSETQ. The CDR3 extends over 14 amino acids. Germline trimming cut 1 base from V and 4 bases from J; bases unmatched to any gene: 4. CDR3: CASSLPGQAYGYTF. The DNA of the CDR3 is TGCGCCAGCAGCTTGCCCGGACAGGCCTATGGCTACACCTTC.